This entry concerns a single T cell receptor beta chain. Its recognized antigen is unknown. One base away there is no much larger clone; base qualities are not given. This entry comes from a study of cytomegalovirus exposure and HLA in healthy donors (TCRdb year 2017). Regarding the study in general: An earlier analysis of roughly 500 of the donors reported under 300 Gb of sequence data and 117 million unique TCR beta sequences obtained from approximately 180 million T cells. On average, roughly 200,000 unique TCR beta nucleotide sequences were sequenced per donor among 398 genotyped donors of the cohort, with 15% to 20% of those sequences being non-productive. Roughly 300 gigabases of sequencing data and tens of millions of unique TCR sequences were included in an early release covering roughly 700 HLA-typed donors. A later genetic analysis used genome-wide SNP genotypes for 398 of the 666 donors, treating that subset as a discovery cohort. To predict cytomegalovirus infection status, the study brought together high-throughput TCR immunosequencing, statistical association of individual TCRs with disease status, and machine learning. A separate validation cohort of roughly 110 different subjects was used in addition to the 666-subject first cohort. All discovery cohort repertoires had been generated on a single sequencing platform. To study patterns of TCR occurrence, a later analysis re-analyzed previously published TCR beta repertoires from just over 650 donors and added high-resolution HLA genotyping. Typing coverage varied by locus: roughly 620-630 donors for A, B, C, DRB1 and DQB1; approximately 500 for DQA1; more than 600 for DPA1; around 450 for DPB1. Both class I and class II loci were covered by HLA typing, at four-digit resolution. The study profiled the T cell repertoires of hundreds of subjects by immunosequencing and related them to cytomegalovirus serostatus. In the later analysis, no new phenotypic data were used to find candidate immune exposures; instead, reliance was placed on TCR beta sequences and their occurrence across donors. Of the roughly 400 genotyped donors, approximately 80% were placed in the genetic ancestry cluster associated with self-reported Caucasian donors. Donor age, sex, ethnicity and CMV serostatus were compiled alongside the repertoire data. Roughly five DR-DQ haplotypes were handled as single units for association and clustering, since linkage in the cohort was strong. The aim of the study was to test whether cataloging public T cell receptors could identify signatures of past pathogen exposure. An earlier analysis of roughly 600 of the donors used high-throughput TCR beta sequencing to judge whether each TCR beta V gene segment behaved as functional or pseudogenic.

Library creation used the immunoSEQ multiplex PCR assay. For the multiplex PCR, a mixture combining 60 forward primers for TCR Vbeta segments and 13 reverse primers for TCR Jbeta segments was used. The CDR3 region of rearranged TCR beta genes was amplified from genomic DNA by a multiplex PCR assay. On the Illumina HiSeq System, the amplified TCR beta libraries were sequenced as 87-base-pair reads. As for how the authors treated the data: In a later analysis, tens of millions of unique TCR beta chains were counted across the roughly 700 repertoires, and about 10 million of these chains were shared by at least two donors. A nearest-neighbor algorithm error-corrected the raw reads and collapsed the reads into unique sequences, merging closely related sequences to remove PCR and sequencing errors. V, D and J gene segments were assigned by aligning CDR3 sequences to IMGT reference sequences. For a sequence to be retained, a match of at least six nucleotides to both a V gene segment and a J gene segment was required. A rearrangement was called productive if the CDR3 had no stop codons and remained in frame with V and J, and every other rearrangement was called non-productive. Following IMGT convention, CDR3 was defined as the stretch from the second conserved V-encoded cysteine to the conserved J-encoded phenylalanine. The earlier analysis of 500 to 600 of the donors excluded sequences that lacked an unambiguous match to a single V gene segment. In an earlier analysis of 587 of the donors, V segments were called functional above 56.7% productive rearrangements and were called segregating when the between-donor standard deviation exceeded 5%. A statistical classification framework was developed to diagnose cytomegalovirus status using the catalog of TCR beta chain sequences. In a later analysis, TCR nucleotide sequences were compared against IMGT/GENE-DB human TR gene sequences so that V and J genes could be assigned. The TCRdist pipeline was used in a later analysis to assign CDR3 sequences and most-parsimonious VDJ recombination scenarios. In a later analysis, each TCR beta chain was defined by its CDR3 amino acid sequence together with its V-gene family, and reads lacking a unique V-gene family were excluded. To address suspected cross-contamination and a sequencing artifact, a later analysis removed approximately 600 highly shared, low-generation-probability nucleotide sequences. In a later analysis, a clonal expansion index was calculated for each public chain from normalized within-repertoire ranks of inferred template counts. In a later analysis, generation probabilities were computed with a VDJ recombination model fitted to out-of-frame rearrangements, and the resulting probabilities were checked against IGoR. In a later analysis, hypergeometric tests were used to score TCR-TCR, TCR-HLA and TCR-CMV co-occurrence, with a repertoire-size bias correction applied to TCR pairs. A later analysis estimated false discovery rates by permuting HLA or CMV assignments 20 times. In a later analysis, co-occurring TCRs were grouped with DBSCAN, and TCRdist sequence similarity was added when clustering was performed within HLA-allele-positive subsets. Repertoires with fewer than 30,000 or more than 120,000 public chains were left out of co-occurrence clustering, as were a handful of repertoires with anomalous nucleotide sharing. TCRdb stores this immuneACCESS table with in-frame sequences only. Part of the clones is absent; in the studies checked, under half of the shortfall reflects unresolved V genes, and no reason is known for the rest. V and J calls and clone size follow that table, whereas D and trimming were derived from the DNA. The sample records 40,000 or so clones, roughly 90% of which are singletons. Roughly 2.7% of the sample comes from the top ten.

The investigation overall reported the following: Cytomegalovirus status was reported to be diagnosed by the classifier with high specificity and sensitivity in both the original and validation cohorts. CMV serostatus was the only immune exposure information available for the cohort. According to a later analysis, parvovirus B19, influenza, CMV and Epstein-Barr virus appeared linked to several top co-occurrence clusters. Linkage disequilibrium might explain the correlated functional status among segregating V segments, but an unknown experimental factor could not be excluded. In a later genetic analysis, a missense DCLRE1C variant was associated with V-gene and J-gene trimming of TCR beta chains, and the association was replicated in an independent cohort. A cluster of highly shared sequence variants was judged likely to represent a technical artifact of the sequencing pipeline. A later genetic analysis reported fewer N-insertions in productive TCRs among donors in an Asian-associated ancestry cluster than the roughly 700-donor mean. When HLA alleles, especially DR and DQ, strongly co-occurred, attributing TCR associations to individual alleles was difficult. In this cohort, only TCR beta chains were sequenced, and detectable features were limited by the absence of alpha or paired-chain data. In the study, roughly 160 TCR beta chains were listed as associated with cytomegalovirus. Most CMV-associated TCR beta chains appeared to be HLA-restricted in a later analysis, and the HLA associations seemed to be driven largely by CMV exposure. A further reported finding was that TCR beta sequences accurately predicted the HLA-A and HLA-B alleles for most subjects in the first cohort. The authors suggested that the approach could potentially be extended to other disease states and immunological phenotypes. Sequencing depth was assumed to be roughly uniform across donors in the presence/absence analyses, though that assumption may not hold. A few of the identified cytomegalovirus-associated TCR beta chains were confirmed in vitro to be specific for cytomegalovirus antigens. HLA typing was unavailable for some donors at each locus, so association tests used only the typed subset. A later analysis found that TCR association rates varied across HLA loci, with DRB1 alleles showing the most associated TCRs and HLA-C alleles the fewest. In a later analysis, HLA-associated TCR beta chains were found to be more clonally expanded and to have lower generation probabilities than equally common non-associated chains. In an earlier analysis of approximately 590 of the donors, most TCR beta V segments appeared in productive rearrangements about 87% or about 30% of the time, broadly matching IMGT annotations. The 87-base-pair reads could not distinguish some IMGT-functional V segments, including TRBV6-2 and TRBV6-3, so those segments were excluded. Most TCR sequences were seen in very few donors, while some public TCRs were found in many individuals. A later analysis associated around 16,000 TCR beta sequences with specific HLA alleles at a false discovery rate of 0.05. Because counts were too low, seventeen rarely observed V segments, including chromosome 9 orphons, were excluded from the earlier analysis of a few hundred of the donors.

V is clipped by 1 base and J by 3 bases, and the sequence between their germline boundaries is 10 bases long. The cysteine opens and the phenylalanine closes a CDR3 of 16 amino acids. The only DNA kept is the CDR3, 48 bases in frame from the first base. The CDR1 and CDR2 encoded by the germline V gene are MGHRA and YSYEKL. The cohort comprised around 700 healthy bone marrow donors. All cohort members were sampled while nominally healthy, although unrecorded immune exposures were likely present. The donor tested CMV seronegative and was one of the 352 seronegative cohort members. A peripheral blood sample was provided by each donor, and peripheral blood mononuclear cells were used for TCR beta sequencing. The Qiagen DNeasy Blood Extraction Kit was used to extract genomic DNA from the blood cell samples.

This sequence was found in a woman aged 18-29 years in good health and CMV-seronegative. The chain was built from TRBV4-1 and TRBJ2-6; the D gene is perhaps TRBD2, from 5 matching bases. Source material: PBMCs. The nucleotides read TGCGCCAGCAGCCAAGTCGGGGTTTTTGGGGCCAACGTCCTGACTTTC. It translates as CASSQVGVFGANVLTF.